This T cell receptor beta chain was documented in a study of patients and donors after allogeneic stem cell transplantation (dated by TCRdb to 2020 to 2021). The library was built by means of RT-PCR. The listed sequencing device is NextSeq 550. The public reads were reprocessed in TCRdb via fastp at Q25 and MiXCR, keeping in-frame beta chains. Rows matching on CDR3 protein sequence are summarized as one entry with the most common DNA and genes. The table for this sample lists around 150,000 distinct CDR3 sequences; roughly 35% of them were counted only once. The top ten clones comprise 50% to 65% of the sample. About this clonotype itself: Its antigen remains unidentified. The record has no base qualities; no much larger clone is one base away.

CDR1 and CDR2 are drawn from the germline V gene (reference sequence): DFQATT, SNEGSKA. Cut back by 3 bases and 5 bases, the V and J ends lie 16 bases apart. The CDR3, from cysteine to phenylalanine, totals 14 residues. Solely the CDR3 DNA is kept, with 42 bases framed from the first base. This TCR was recovered from a human donor who was either an allogeneic HSCT recipient or a stem cell or donor lymphocyte infusion donor (not recorded which). It is not recorded whose cells these are; they may come from a transplant donor. The source material was blood, either unsorted or a sorted T cell fraction (not recorded which). The rearrangement combines TRBV20-1 with TRBJ1-1; the D gene identity is not certain. The DNA sequence follows: TGCAGTGCTAGCCGTCGAGAGGGCGGGACTGAAGCTTTCTTT. This gives the protein CSASRREGGTEAFF.